The 19 T cell receptor beta chains listed next were all sequenced from one sample in a study of cytomegalovirus exposure and HLA in healthy donors. The PCR ran on 60 Vbeta and 13 Jbeta primers. TCRdb's copy holds only in-frame clones and misses some; the assay was immunoSEQ multiplex PCR. Its clone listing holds some 60,000 clones. The specimen was PBMCs. These receptors were taken from a male donor in good health and CMV-seronegative.

The chain combines TRBV6-5 with TRBJ1-1; 7 positions agree with TRBD1. CDR3 length equals 12 residues. Germline V gives CDR1 MNHEY, CDR2 SVGAGI. Trimming at V came to 5 bases and at J to 5 bases, leaving 2 bases not matched to a gene. As DNA, the CDR3 is TGTGCCAGCAGTATGACAGGGACTGAAGCTTTCTTT. As protein: CASSMTGTEAFF.

Frequency places this clone as medium-sized. This CDR3 reads CAAGYNQPQHF. The CDR3 DNA reads as TGTGCCGCGGGGTACAATCAGCCCCAGCATTTT. The chain combines TRBV19 with TRBJ1-5; no definite D call. Germline values: CDR1 LNHDA, CDR2 SQIVND (reference sequence). The ends were cut back, 11 bases at V and 3 bases at J, with 8 bases in the middle. This CDR3 has 11 amino acids.

J is TRBJ1-3 and V is TRBV19, with 9 bases identical to TRBD1. Per germline, CDR1 LNHDA and CDR2 SQIVND (reference sequence). V was clipped by 4 bases and J by 4 bases; unmatched bases: 8. The CDR3 is made up of 16 amino acids. The CDR3 reads CASSRPGQGLGNTIYF. The CDR3 coding sequence is TGTGCCAGTAGTAGACCGGGACAGGGTCTCGGAAACACCATATATTTT.

The chain joins TRBV15 to TRBJ1-4, with D tentatively TRBD1 (5 bases). Trimming left V 1 base short and J 2 bases short, with 11 bases between. The CDR3 length is 16 residues. CDR1 LNHNV and CDR2 YYDKDF come from the germline V gene (reference sequence). The CDR3 DNA sequence: TGTGCCACCAGCAGAGGCCCCGCAGGGACTAATGAAAAACTGTTTTTT. It is translated as CATSRGPAGTNEKLFF.

The chain recombines TRBV28 with TRBJ1-1, with a possible D match to TRBD1 (6 bases). V was clipped by 6 bases and J by 8 bases, with 13 bases between them. CDR3 size: 12 residues. Germline CDR1 reads MDHEN; CDR2 reads SYDVKM. DNA of the CDR3: TGTGCCAGCAGATACGGACAGCTCGAAGCTTTCTTT. Protein: CASRYGQLEAFF.

The chain links TRBV19 to TRBJ1-2; D remains unclear. Germline V gene sequence: CDR1 LNHDA, CDR2 SQIVND (reference sequence). This CDR3 has 14 amino acids. V dropped 0 bases and J dropped 4 bases, with 9 bases sitting between them. CDR3 DNA sequence: TGTGCCAGTAGTATAGACCGACGGAGCTATGGCTACACCTTC. This translates into CASSIDRRSYGYTF.

The rearrangement uses TRBV30 and TRBJ2-3; TRBD1 is a possible D gene (6 bases). The CDR3 length is 13 residues. V lost 4 bases to trimming and J lost 0 bases, with 8 bases between them. Germline V gene lookup returns CDR1 GTSNPN and CDR2 SVGIG (reference sequence). This CDR3 is CAWNRASTDTQYF. CDR3 nucleotides: TGTGCCTGGAACAGGGCTAGCACAGATACGCAGTATTTT.

The chain employs TRBV28 and TRBJ1-1, with D possibly being TRBD1 (5 bases). The CDR3 is 19 residues long. The V and J ends lost 1 base and 7 bases respectively, with 28 bases between them. Germline lookup yields CDR1 MDHEN and CDR2 SYDVKM. DNA for the CDR3: TGTGCCAGCAGTTTATCAGGTTTGGGGGGGTCTCTACGTTGGGGTGAAGCTTTCTTT. Translated: CASSLSGLGGSLRWGEAFF.

This clone is deemed medium-sized by its frequency. The CDR3: CASSLNPMGLATDTQYF. The CDR3 DNA reads as TGTGCCAGCAGCTTAAACCCGATGGGACTAGCAACAGATACGCAGTATTTT. The chain carries TRBV7-3 and TRBJ2-3, with 9 bases fitting TRBD2. Germline V CDR1 and CDR2: SGHTA, FQGTGA. CDR3 length: 17 amino acids. The V gene end was trimmed by 1 base and the J gene end by 3 bases; junction bases not matched to a gene: 8. Variable domain in full (rest from reference TRBV7-3 and TRBJ2-3): GAGVSQTPSNKVTEKGKYVELRCDPISGHTALYWYRQSLGQGPEFLIYFQGTGAADDSGLPNDRFFAVRPEGSVSTLKIQRTERGDSAVYLCASSLNPMGLATDTQYFGPGTRLTVL.

Details on this clone: Its ends do not fully match the called genes, so a read error is possible. V is TRBV6-1 and J is TRBJ1-5; the match to TRBD1 covers 7 bases. Germline V gene data show CDR1 as MNHNS and CDR2 as SASEGT. This CDR3 region has 15 residues. The CDR3 DNA reads as TGTGCCAGCAGCGAAGTTGGGACAGTCAATCAGCCCCAGCATTTT. Translating it yields CASSEVGTVNQPQHF.

The genes are TRBV18 and TRBJ2-6; 10 bases align to TRBD1. The germline gives CDR1 KGHSH, CDR2 LQKENI. This CDR3 has 19 residues. V shed 2 bases and J 1 base; nucleotides not matched to a gene: 8. This CDR3 is CASSPRAGTGDSGANVLTF. The CDR3 nucleotides read TGTGCCAGCTCACCAAGGGCCGGGACAGGGGATTCTGGGGCCAACGTCCTGACTTTC.

The V gene is TRBV4-1, the J gene TRBJ2-4; TRBD2 might be the D (6 bases). With 0 bases removed from V and 0 bases from J, the gap between germline ends came to 12 bases. CDR3 length: 17 residues. The germline gives CDR1 MGHRA, CDR2 YSYEKL. For the CDR3, the DNA is TGCGCCAGCAGCCAAGATGGGGGGTTCCTAGCCAAAAACATTCAGTACTTC. Amino acid sequence: CASSQDGGFLAKNIQYF.

With regard to this clone: One end of the junction varies from germline; a read error may be responsible. J is TRBJ2-5 and V is TRBV5-1, with D hard to call. CDR1 SGHRS and CDR2 YFSETQ come from the germline V gene. CDR3 size: 15 residues. The DNA for the CDR3 is TGCGCCAGCAGCTCAATCCTTCCTGGTCAAGAGGCCCAGTACTTC. Amino acids: CASSSILPGQEAQYF.

This sequence joins TRBV28 and TRBJ1-4; a weak D match, TRBD1 (5 bases). V was shortened by 2 bases and J by 4 bases, with 8 bases between the two germline ends. CDR1 is MDHEN, CDR2 SYDVKM, per germline. CDR3 size: 14 residues. CDR3 coding DNA: TGTGCCAGCAGTTTAATGCAGGGTAATGAAAAACTGTTTTTT. Protein sequence: CASSLMQGNEKLFF.

The chain is built from TRBV19 and TRBJ1-1, with TRBD1 identical over 8 bases. Germline V lookup: CDR1 LNHDA, CDR2 SQIVND (reference sequence). The CDR3 sequence is 13 residues long. The V gene end was trimmed by 6 bases and the J gene end by 3 bases; junction bases not matched to a gene: 3. As DNA, the CDR3 is TGTGCCAGTAGCAAACAGGGGGACACTGAAGCTTTCTTT. Translating gives CASSKQGDTEAFF.

A word on this clone: A read error may produce the germline difference seen at one junction end. V is TRBV7-7 and J is TRBJ2-1; 8 bases are a match to TRBD2. Germline CDR1 SSHAT, CDR2 FNYEAQ (reference sequence). The CDR3 consists of 14 residues. The CDR3 region is CASSREPGGDEQFF. DNA for the CDR3: TGTGCTAGCAGCCGGGAACCGGGGGGGGATGAGCAGTTCTTC.

V is TRBV7-2 and J is TRBJ1-5; no definite D call. CDR1 is SGHTA, CDR2 FQGNSA, per germline. Trimming took off 5 bases at V and 9 bases at J, with 17 bases between the two ends. The CDR3 runs 14 residues. Here the CDR3 reads CASSPANSVWPQHF. In nucleotides, the CDR3 is TGTGCCAGCAGCCCTGCTAATAGTGTTTGGCCCCAGCATTTT. The variable domain in full, with the rest retrieved from reference TRBV7-2 and TRBJ1-5, is GAGVSQSPSNKVTEKGKDVELRCDPISGHTALYWYRQSLGQGLEFLIYFQGNSAPDKSGLPSDRFSAERTGGSVSTLTIQRTQQEDSAVYLCASSPANSVWPQHFGDGTRLSIL.

The chain carries TRBV6-6 and TRBJ1-4; a possible D gene is TRBD1 (6 bases). Between the trimmed V and J ends, which lost 7 bases and 8 bases, there was a span of 17 bases. Per the germline V gene, CDR1 is MNHNY and CDR2 is SVGAGI (reference sequence). The CDR3 contains 14 residues. The CDR3 nucleotides are TGTGCCAGCATCGAGGGGGGGTTTAGGGAAAAACTGTTTTTT. It yields the protein CASIEGGFREKLFF.

The J gene is TRBJ2-1, the V gene TRBV27; 12 bases are shared with TRBD2. V shed 2 bases, J shed 8 bases, and the junction held 4 bases outside the gene matches. CDR3 length equals 15 residues. The germline CDR1 and CDR2 sequences are MNHEY and SMNVEV (reference sequence). As DNA, the CDR3 is TGTGCCAGCAGTTTAGCTAGGACTAGCGGGGATGAGCAGTTCTTC. Protein product: CASSLARTSGDEQFF.